This T cell receptor beta chain was recorded in a study of control samples from healthy donors and cancer patients. Clones were read by immunoSEQ multiplex PCR, and TCRdb kept only the in-frame ones, dropping some. This sample has about 69,000 clones; 84% occur once, and the top ten carry 2.9%. Germline CDR1 and CDR2: MDHEN and SYDVKM. Losses at the gene ends were 3 bases for V and 4 bases for J; bases not matched to a gene: 7. The CDR3 totals 15 residues. This receptor was identified in a woman in her 50s with lung cancer. Sequencing used PBMCs. The chain carries TRBV28 and TRBJ2-5, with 8 nucleotides matching TRBD1. The CDR3 DNA follows: TGTGCCAGCAGTTTTCAGGACAGGGTACCAGAGACCCAGTACTTC. This gives the protein CASSFQDRVPETQYF.